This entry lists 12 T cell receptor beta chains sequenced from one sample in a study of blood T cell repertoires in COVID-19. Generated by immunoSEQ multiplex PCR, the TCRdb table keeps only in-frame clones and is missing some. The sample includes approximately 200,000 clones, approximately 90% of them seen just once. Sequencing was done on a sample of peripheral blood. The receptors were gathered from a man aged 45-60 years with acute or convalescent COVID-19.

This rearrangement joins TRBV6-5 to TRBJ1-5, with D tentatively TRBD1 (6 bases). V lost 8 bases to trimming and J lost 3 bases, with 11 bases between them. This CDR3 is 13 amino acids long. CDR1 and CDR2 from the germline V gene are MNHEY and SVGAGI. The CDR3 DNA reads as TGTGCCAGCGAAGGACAGTACAATCAGCCCCAGCATTTT. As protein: CASEGQYNQPQHF.

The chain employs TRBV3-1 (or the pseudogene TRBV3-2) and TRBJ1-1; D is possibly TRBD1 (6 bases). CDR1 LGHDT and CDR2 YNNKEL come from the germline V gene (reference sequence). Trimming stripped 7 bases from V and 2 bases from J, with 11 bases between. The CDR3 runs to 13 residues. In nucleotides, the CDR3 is TGTGCCAGCAACGCACAGGGAAACACTGAAGCTTTCTTT. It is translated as CASNAQGNTEAFF.

CDR3 sequence: CASFSGTSAYEQYF. CDR3 DNA: TGTGCCAGCTTCTCCGGGACAAGCGCCTACGAGCAGTACTTC. This sequence joins TRBV6-5 and TRBJ2-7; D possibly corresponds to TRBD1 (6 bases). This CDR3 contains 14 residues. Germline V CDR1 and CDR2: MNHEY, SVGAGI. Trimming removed 8 bases at V and 2 bases at J, with 16 bases between.

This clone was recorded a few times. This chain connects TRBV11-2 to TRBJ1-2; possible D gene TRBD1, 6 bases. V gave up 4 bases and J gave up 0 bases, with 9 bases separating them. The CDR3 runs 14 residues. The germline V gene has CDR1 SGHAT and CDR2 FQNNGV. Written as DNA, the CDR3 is TGTGCCAGCAGCTCCAGGGGAGCTAACTATGGCTACACCTTC. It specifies CASSSRGANYGYTF. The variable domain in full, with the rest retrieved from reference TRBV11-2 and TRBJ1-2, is EAGVAQSPRYKIIEKRQSVAFWCNPISGHATLYWYQQILGQGPKLLIQFQNNGVVDDSQLPKDRFSAERLKGVDSTLKIQPAKLEDSAVYLCASSSRGANYGYTFGSGTRLTVV.

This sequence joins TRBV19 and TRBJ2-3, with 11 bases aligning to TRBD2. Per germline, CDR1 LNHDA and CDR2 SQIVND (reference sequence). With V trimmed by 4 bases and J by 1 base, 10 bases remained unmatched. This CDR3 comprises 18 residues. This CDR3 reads CASSSRGLAGGRTDTQYF. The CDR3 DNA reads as TGTGCCAGTAGTAGCCGCGGGCTAGCGGGGGGCCGCACAGATACGCAGTATTTT. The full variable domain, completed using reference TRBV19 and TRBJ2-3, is DGGITQSPKYLFRKEGQNVTLSCEQNLNHDAMYWYRQDPGQGLRLIYYSQIVNDFQKGDIAEGYSVSREKKESFPLTVTSAQKNPTAFYLCASSSRGLAGGRTDTQYFGPGTRLTVL.

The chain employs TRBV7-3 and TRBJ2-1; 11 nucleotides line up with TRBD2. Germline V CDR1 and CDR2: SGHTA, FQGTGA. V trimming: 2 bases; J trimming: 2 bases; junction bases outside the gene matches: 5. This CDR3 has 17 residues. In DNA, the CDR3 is TGTGCCAGCAGCTTACTAGCGGGGGGCCCGGCCTACAATGAGCAGTTCTTC. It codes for CASSLLAGGPAYNEQFF.

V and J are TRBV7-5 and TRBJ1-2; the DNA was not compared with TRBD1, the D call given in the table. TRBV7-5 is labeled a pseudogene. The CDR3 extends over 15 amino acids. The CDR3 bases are TGTGTCAGAAGCTTAAGGTGGGGCATTAAACTTGGCTACACCTTC. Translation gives CVRSLRWGIKLGYTF.

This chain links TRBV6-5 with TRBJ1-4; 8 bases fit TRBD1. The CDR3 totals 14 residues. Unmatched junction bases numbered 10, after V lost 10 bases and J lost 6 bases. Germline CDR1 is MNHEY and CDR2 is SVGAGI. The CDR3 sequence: CATTTGTGYEKLFF. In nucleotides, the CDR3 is TGTGCCACCACGACCGGGACAGGTTATGAAAAACTGTTTTTT.

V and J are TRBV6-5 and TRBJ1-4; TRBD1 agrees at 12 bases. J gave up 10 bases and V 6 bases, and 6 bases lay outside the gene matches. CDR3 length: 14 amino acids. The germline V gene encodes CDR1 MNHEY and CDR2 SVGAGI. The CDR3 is CASRRDRGRGKLFF. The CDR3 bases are TGTGCCAGCAGAAGGGACAGGGGGCGAGGAAAACTGTTTTTT.

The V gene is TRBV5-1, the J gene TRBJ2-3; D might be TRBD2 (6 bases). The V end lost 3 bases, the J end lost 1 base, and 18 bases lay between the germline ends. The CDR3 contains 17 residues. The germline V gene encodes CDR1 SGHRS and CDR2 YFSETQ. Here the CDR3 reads CASSSGRGSWGTDTQYF. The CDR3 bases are TGCGCCAGCAGCTCCGGGAGAGGGTCTTGGGGCACAGATACGCAGTATTTT.

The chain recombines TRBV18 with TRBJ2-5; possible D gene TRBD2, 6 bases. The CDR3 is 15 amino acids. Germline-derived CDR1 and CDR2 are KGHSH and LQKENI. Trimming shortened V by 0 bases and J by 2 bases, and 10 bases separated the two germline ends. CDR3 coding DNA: TGTGCCAGCTCACCACCGACGACTAGTCAAGAGACCCAGTACTTC. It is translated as CASSPPTTSQETQYF.

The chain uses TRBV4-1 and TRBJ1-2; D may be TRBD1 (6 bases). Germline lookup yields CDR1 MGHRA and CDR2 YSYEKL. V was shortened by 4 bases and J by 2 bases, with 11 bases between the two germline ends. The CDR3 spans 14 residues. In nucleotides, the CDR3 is TGCGCCAGCAGCCCCCCCACAGGGAACTATGGCTACACCTTC. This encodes CASSPPTGNYGYTF.